The subject of this entry is one TCR beta chain. These data are taken from a study of blood T cell repertoires in COVID-19. The CDR3 extends over 16 amino acids. Trimming at V came to 0 bases and at J to 2 bases, leaving 7 bases not matched to a gene. Germline CDR1 reads GTSNPN; CDR2 reads SVGIG (reference sequence). Generated by immunoSEQ multiplex PCR, the TCRdb table keeps only in-frame clones and is missing some. The sample contains more than 200,000 clones, 80% to 90% of which appear only once. This receptor was taken from a man aged 60 to 69 with acute or convalescent COVID-19. The chain combines TRBV30 with TRBJ2-3; 8 bases match TRBD2. Sequencing was performed on peripheral blood. CDR3 coding DNA: TGTGCCTGGAGTGTACAACGGGGGGGTATCACAGATACGCAGTATTTT. This encodes CAWSVQRGGITDTQYF.